These 14 T cell receptor beta chains were sequenced from one sample in a study of post-analysis software for immune sequencing data. Study outcomes and limitations: Comparison of patients with controls showed five or six TRBV segments more frequent in patients, TRBV5-6, TRBV5-1 and TRBV20-1 among them.

These receptors lack a known antigen. Incorporated into the TCR beta cDNA libraries were unique molecular identifiers, which served to reduce PCR and sequencing biases. MiXCR was run by TCRdb on the PCR reads, yielding one entry per CDR3 protein. The table shows approximately 360,000 distinct CDR3 sequences, with roughly 30% occurring only once. The sequenced sample was blood. The receptors come from a girl aged 10-17 years with multiple sclerosis.

The table lists this clonotype with a few counts. This chain joins TRBV6-1 and TRBJ1-5; a possible D gene is TRBD1 (5 bases). The germline V gene encodes CDR1 MNHNS and CDR2 SASEGT. The CDR3 is 14 amino acids. The V gene lost 7 bases and the J gene lost 2 bases, with 12 bases spanning the gap. The CDR3 loop reads CASTRGIGNQPQHF. The CDR3 DNA sequence: TGTGCCAGCACTAGGGGAATTGGCAATCAGCCCCAGCATTTT.

This clonotype appeared a few times. The chain joins TRBV2 to TRBJ1-2; perhaps TRBD1 as D (6 bases). V dropped 9 bases and J dropped 2 bases, with 10 bases sitting between them. The germline gives CDR1 SNHLY, CDR2 FYNNEI. The CDR3 extends over 12 amino acids. CDR3 amino acids: CASGQRNYGYTF. The CDR3 nucleotides read TGTGCCAGTGGACAGCGGAACTATGGCTACACCTTC. The variable domain in full, completed from reference TRBV2 and TRBJ1-2, reads EPEVTQTPSHQVTQMGQEVILRCVPISNHLYFYWYRQILGQKVEFLVSFYNNEISEKSEIFDDQFSVERPDGSNFTLKIRSTKLEDSAMYFCASGQRNYGYTFGSGTRLTVV.

This clonotype was counted a few times. This chain connects TRBV20-1 to TRBJ2-7; unclear D gene. V shed 6 bases and J shed 0 bases, with 15 bases lying between them. The CDR3 has 14 amino acids. Per the germline V gene, CDR1 is DFQATT and CDR2 is SNEGSKA (reference sequence). For the CDR3, the DNA is TGCAGTGCCACCCCTCGGGTCCACTCCTACGAGCAGTACTTC. This sequence encodes CSATPRVHSYEQYF.

This chain joins TRBV15 and TRBJ2-3; D is unclear. Germline CDR1 reads LNHNV; CDR2 reads YYDKDF (reference sequence). CDR3 size: 15 residues. The germline V and J ends were trimmed by 5 bases and 3 bases, with 15 bases remaining between them. In DNA, the CDR3 is TGTGCCACCAGCCCGAAAGGGTTTCAGACAGATACGCAGTATTTT. Translating gives CATSPKGFQTDTQYF.

The chain is built from TRBV6-5 and TRBJ2-7; the D is unclear. V was cut by 5 bases and J by 1 base, with 6 bases left in between. The germline CDR1 and CDR2 sequences are MNHEY and SVGAGI. The CDR3 extends over 12 amino acids. CDR3: CASSTQSYEQYF. In DNA form, the CDR3 reads TGTGCCAGCAGTACGCAATCCTACGAGCAGTACTTC.

This clonotype has only a few counts. The rearrangement links TRBV18 to TRBJ1-5, with 8 nucleotides matching TRBD1. Losses at the gene ends were 0 bases for V and 2 bases for J; bases not matched to a gene: 3. CDR3 length: 16 amino acids. CDR1 is KGHSH and CDR2 is LQKENI in the germline V gene. CDR3 DNA sequence: TGTGCCAGCTCACCACCGGGACAGGTTCGCAATCAGCCCCAGCATTTT. Protein product: CASSPPGQVRNQPQHF.

Only one count was recorded for this clonotype. This chain links TRBV7-9 with TRBJ2-7; 7 bases are shared with TRBD1. Germline V lookup: CDR1 SEHNR, CDR2 FQNEAQ (reference sequence). The ends lost 4 bases at V and 2 bases at J; junction bases unmatched: 17. The CDR3 spans 18 residues. CDR3 nucleotides: TGTGCCAGCAGCTCACACGCTACAATGACCGGGACAGCCTACGAGCAGTACTTC. It specifies CASSSHATMTGTAYEQYF.

In its sample, this clonotype was seen a few times. This chain connects TRBV20-1 to TRBJ2-5; no clear D. Germline values: CDR1 DFQATT, CDR2 SNEGSKA (reference sequence). V was cut by 7 bases and J by 1 base, with 7 bases left in between. The CDR3 covers 11 residues. The CDR3 protein is CSVGSQETQYF. In DNA form, the CDR3 reads TGCAGTGTTGGCAGCCAAGAGACCCAGTACTTC.

The chain couples TRBV4-3 to TRBJ2-1; D uncertain. The CDR3 is 13 amino acids. V was shortened by 4 bases and J by 3 bases, with 7 bases between the two germline ends. Germline CDR1 LGHNA, CDR2 YSLEER. The CDR3 loop is CASSPILYNEQFF. CDR3 nucleotides: TGCGCCAGCAGCCCCATTCTCTACAATGAGCAGTTCTTC.

The chain couples TRBV12-5 to TRBJ2-3; no firm D call. CDR1 and CDR2 (germline): LGHNT, FRNRAP. V lost 2 bases and J lost 1, with 7 bases in between. The length of the CDR3 is 14 residues. The CDR3 DNA follows: TGTGCTAGTGGTTTGACCGGAGGCACAGATACGCAGTATTTT. Translating gives CASGLTGGTDTQYF. The full variable domain, completed using reference TRBV12-5 and TRBJ2-3, is DARVTQTPRHKVTEMGQEVTMRCQPILGHNTVFWYRQTMMQGLELLAYFRNRAPLDDSGMPKDRFSAEMPDATLATLKIQPSEPRDSAVYFCASGLTGGTDTQYFGPGTRLTVL.

The chain links TRBV7-2 to TRBJ2-7; 9 nucleotides align to TRBD1. The CDR3 runs to 16 residues. Germline trimming cut 5 bases from V and 5 bases from J; bases unmatched to any gene: 13. Germline values: CDR1 SGHTA, CDR2 FQGNSA. CDR3 sequence (DNA): TGTGCCAGCAGCCTCGCCCCCGGGACAGGGTCGAACGAGCAGTACTTC. The encoded protein is CASSLAPGTGSNEQYF.

The V gene is TRBV4-2, the J gene TRBJ2-1; TRBD2 matches at 8 bases. Germline assignment: CDR1 LGHNA and CDR2 YNFKEQ. The CDR3 loop spans 14 amino acids. Germline trimming cut 1 base from V and 7 bases from J; bases unmatched to any gene: 3. As DNA, the CDR3 is TGTGCCAGCAGCCAAGCGGGGGGGCCAAATGAGCAGTTCTTC. Translation gives CASSQAGGPNEQFF.

This sequence joins TRBV5-1 and TRBJ2-3; D is possibly TRBD1 (5 bases). There are 16 residues in the CDR3. V was pared by 0 bases and J by 1 base, with 12 bases between. CDR1 is SGHRS and CDR2 is YFSETQ in the germline V gene. CDR3 coding DNA: TGCGCCAGCAGCTTGGGACAGCCCAGCCGCACAGATACGCAGTATTTT. Residues: CASSLGQPSRTDTQYF.

This clonotype was observed a handful of times. This chain joins TRBV7-9 and TRBJ2-3; D assignment may be TRBD1 or TRBD2 (6 bases each). The CDR3 contains 14 residues. Deletions cut 8 bases from V and 0 bases from J, with 12 bases between. Looked up from germline, CDR1 is SEHNR and CDR2 is FQNEAQ (reference sequence). In DNA form, the CDR3 reads TGTGCCAGCGGCGGGACACTTAGCACAGATACGCAGTATTTT. This encodes CASGGTLSTDTQYF.